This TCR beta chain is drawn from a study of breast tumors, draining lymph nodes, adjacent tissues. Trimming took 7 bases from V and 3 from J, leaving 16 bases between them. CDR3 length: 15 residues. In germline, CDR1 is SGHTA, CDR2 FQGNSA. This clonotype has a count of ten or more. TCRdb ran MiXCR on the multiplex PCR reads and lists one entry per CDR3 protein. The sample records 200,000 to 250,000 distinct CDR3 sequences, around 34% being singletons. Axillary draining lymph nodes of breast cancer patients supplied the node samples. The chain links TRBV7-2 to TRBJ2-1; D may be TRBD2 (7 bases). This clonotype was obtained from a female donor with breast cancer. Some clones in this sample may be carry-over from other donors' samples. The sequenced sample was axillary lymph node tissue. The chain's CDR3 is CASTSRGGVYNEQFF. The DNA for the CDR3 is TGTGCCAGCACCTCTAGGGGGGGGGTCTACAATGAGCAGTTCTTC.